The 21 T cell receptor beta chains listed next were all sequenced from one sample in a study of blood T cells in healthy people across ages. PCR was performed a second time for about 6 to 11 cycles using a sample-barcoded 5' primer and a J-beta primer mix. TCRdb independently ran MiXCR on the 5' RACE reads; one entry per CDR3 protein. The sample lists approximately 1.5 million distinct CDR3 sequences, almost 35% seen once, with over 9% in the top ten. Source material: blood. Source of these receptors: a woman aged 25 to 39 in good health.

The J gene is TRBJ1-1, the V gene TRBV10-3, with D maybe TRBD1 (6 bases). This CDR3 is built from 12 residues. CDR1 ENHRY and CDR2 SYGVKD come from the germline V gene. V gave up 2 bases and J gave up 7 bases, with 8 bases separating them. CDR3 in amino acids: CAISEGGLEAFF. The CDR3 region has the DNA TGTGCCATCAGTGAGGGGGGCCTTGAAGCTTTCTTT.

The chain combines TRBV5-6 with TRBJ2-5; D may be TRBD1 or TRBD2 (5 bases each). The V end lost 4 bases, the J end lost 4 bases, and 17 bases lay between the germline ends. The CDR3 length is 15 residues. Germline-derived CDR1 and CDR2 are SGHDT and YYEEEE. The DNA for the CDR3 is TGTGCCAGCAGCACCCGGGCTCGGGACCCAGAGACCCAGTACTTC. Residues: CASSTRARDPETQYF.

The chain couples TRBV5-1 to TRBJ2-7; perhaps D is TRBD1 or TRBD2 (6 bases each). The CDR3 runs to 15 residues. Germline values: CDR1 SGHRS, CDR2 YFSETQ. Trimming took 0 bases from V and 7 from J, leaving 17 bases between them. The CDR3 sequence: CASSLGVTGREEQYF. The CDR3 coding sequence is TGCGCCAGCAGCTTGGGGGTGACAGGCCGGGAGGAGCAGTACTTC.

The chain carries TRBV12-5 and TRBJ2-3; D is ambiguous. The CDR3 is 14 amino acids. Looked up from germline, CDR1 is LGHNT and CDR2 is FRNRAP. Trimming pared 3 bases from V and 4 bases from J, leaving 11 bases between. The DNA for the CDR3 is TGTGCTAGTGGTTTTGGGTCGATCCCAGATACGCAGTATTTT. Protein: CASGFGSIPDTQYF.

V gene TRBV5-1 combines with J gene TRBJ2-1; TRBD2 might be the D (6 bases). Deletions cut 4 bases from V and 2 bases from J, with 13 bases between. Germline V CDR1 and CDR2: SGHRS, YFSETQ. The CDR3 has 15 amino acids. CDR3 coding DNA: TGCGCCAGCAGCAGTACTAGCAAGCCCTACAATGAGCAGTTCTTC. It encodes CASSSTSKPYNEQFF. Together with reference TRBV5-1 and TRBJ2-1, the CDR3 gives the full variable domain: KAGVTQTPRYLIKTRGQQVTLSCSPISGHRSVSWYQQTPGQGLQFLFEYFSETQRNKGNFPGRFSGRQFSNSRSEMNVSTLELGDSALYLCASSSTSKPYNEQFFGPGTRLTVL.

This clonotype has a handful of counts. The chain uses TRBV4-2 and TRBJ1-2; D might be TRBD1 (5 bases). V was pared by 0 bases and J by 5 bases, with 10 bases between. Germline V gene data show CDR1 as LGHNA and CDR2 as YNFKEQ. CDR3 length: 14 residues. CDR3 DNA: TGTGCCAGCAGCCAAGAAAGACAGATTTATGGCTACACCTTC. Amino acid sequence: CASSQERQIYGYTF.

A remark on this clonotype: This CDR3 is missing its conserved last phenylalanine or tryptophan, likely due to a read error. The V gene is TRBV29-1, the J gene TRBJ2-3; no firm D call. V dropped 3 bases and J dropped 4 bases, with 14 bases sitting between them. This CDR3 has 14 residues. Germline V gives CDR1 SQVTM, CDR2 ANQGSEA. The DNA for the CDR3 is TGCAGCGTTGAGAAGCATACGAAGTCAGATACGCAGTATTCT. This translates into CSVEKHTKSDTQYS.

Details on this clonotype: This may stem from a read error, because a much larger clone lies one nucleotide away. The chain joins TRBV24-1 to TRBJ2-1; 7 bases align to TRBD2. The CDR3 totals 14 residues. Germline values: CDR1 KGHDR, CDR2 SFDVKD. The DNA of the CDR3 is TGTGCCACCGAGGCGGGGAGGGGCTACAATGAGCAGGTCTTC. It yields the protein CATEAGRGYNEQVF.

The rearrangement uses TRBV29-1 and TRBJ1-1; D ambiguous. In germline, CDR1 is SQVTM, CDR2 ANQGSEA. The CDR3 has 12 residues. V lost 6 bases and J lost 0, with 8 bases in between. DNA for the CDR3: TGCAGCGTACAGACTCTGAACACTGAAGCTTTCTTT. Residues: CSVQTLNTEAFF.

The rearrangement joins TRBV2 to TRBJ1-5; 9 bases match TRBD1. The CDR3 has 15 amino acids. Germline CDR1 and CDR2: SNHLY and FYNNEI. J was trimmed by 9 bases and V by 6 bases; bases with no gene match: 12. This CDR3 reads CASRGDRATYGPQHF. The CDR3 DNA follows: TGTGCCAGCAGGGGGGACAGGGCCACGTATGGGCCCCAGCATTTT.

This clonotype was counted only a few times. The chain carries TRBV7-9 and TRBJ2-3, with 10 bases aligning to TRBD2. J was trimmed by 6 bases and V by 10 bases; bases with no gene match: 7. Looked up from germline, CDR1 is SEHNR and CDR2 is FQNEAQ (reference sequence). The CDR3 loop spans 13 amino acids. The CDR3 DNA is TGTGCCACCCTGCTAGCGGGAGCGGATACGCAGTATTTT. It codes for CATLLAGADTQYF. The full variable domain, completed using reference TRBV7-9 and TRBJ2-3, is DTGVSQNPRHKITKRGQNVTFRCDPISEHNRLYWYRQTLGQGPEFLTYFQNEAQLEKSRLLSDRFSAERPKGSFSTLEIQRTEQGDSAMYLCATLLAGADTQYFGPGTRLTVL.

V is TRBV30 and J is TRBJ2-7; no clear D gene. The DNA end is more similar to TRBJ2-5, so the J call may be wrong. Germline loops: CDR1 GTSNPN, CDR2 SVGIG (reference sequence). This CDR3 is built from 12 residues. CDR3 nucleotides: TGTGCCTGGAGTGATGGGCGAGAGACCCAGTACTTC. The encoded protein is CAWSDGRETQYF.

V is TRBV6-5 and J is TRBJ1-2; D is unclear. Germline V lookup: CDR1 MNHEY, CDR2 SVGAGI. The V and J ends lost 6 bases and 6 bases respectively, with 14 bases between them. The CDR3 length is 13 residues. The CDR3 loop reads CASRAWGSDGYTF. DNA of the CDR3: TGTGCCAGCAGGGCTTGGGGATCGGATGGCTACACCTTC.

The chain carries TRBV6-5 and TRBJ2-6; 7 nucleotides line up with TRBD1. Germline V gene data show CDR1 as MNHEY and CDR2 as SVGAGI. The J segment lost 2 bases and the V segment lost 4 bases, leaving 5 bases of the junction unmatched. The CDR3 contains 16 residues. The CDR3 spells CASSSEGGAGANVLTF. Written as DNA, the CDR3 is TGTGCCAGCAGTTCTGAAGGGGGCGCTGGGGCCAACGTCCTGACTTTC.

V is TRBV6-2 or TRBV6-3 and J is TRBJ2-1; D remains unclear. The DNA matches TRBJ2-7 better at its end, which makes the J call doubtful. This CDR3 contains 15 residues. The germline CDR1 and CDR2 sequences are MNHEY and SVGEGT. CDR3 bases: TGTGCCAGCAGTTTATCCAGCCCATCCTACAATGAGCAGTACTTC. Protein sequence: CASSLSSPSYNEQYF.

This chain connects TRBV15 to TRBJ2-5; D uncertain. Trimming took 4 bases from V and 0 from J, leaving 12 bases between them. The CDR3 has 15 residues. Germline assignment: CDR1 LNHNV and CDR2 YYDKDF (reference sequence). The CDR3 sequence is CATSTGWDDQETQYF. CDR3 DNA sequence: TGTGCCACCAGCACTGGATGGGATGACCAAGAGACCCAGTACTTC. Looking up the rest from reference TRBV15 and TRBJ2-5 gives the full variable domain: DAMVIQNPRYQVTQFGKPVTLSCSQTLNHNVMYWYQQKSSQAPKLLFHYYDKDFNNEADTPDNFQSRRPNTSFCFLDIRSPGLGDTAMYLCATSTGWDDQETQYFGPGTRLLVL.

As to this clonotype: This may be a read error: a much more frequent sequence differs by one nucleotide. The rearrangement links TRBV29-1 to TRBJ2-3; 9 bases agree with TRBD2. The length of the CDR3 is 16 residues. CDR1 is SQVTM and CDR2 is ANQGSEA in the germline V gene. V gave up 2 bases and J gave up 2 bases; unmatched junction bases: 8. CDR3 protein: CSVEPSLAGNTDTQYF. CDR3 bases: TGCAGCGTTGAACCCAGTCTAGCGGGGAACACAGATACGCAGTATTTT.

This clonotype occurred a few times. V is TRBV15 and J is TRBJ2-3, with D uncertain. Looked up from germline, CDR1 is LNHNV and CDR2 is YYDKDF (reference sequence). There are 14 residues in the CDR3. Trimming left V 1 base short and J 3 bases short, with 8 bases between. CDR3 nucleotides: TGTGCCACCAGCAGAGGATCGGGTACAGATACGCAGTATTTT. This sequence encodes CATSRGSGTDTQYF.

This chain links TRBV20-1 with TRBJ2-1, with 10 bases matching TRBD2. V lost 4 bases, J lost 5 bases, and 8 bases stayed unmatched. The CDR3 length is 15 residues. CDR1 and CDR2 from the germline V gene are DFQATT and SNEGSKA (reference sequence). CDR3 loop: CSAISRTSGNNEQFF. DNA for the CDR3: TGCAGTGCTATATCTCGAACTAGCGGGAACAATGAGCAGTTCTTC.

This clonotype has a count of ten or more. The chain recombines TRBV6-5 with TRBJ2-1; weak D call: TRBD2 (5 bases). The V end lost 5 bases, the J end lost 3 bases, and 14 bases lay between the germline ends. Germline V gene lookup returns CDR1 MNHEY and CDR2 SVGAGI. The CDR3 length is 15 residues. CDR3 nucleotide sequence: TGTGCCAGCAGTCCCGCCAGCGGTTTCTACAATGAGCAGTTCTTC. Amino acid sequence: CASSPASGFYNEQFF.

The chain is built from TRBV28 and TRBJ2-3; 11 nucleotides agree with TRBD2. V gave up 6 bases and J gave up 1 base; unmatched junction bases: 9. Germline loops: CDR1 MDHEN, CDR2 SYDVKM. CDR3 length: 17 residues. The CDR3 DNA reads TGTGCCAGCAGGTCAAAGGGACTAGCGGACCGCACAGATACGCAGTATTTT. Its protein is CASRSKGLADRTDTQYF.